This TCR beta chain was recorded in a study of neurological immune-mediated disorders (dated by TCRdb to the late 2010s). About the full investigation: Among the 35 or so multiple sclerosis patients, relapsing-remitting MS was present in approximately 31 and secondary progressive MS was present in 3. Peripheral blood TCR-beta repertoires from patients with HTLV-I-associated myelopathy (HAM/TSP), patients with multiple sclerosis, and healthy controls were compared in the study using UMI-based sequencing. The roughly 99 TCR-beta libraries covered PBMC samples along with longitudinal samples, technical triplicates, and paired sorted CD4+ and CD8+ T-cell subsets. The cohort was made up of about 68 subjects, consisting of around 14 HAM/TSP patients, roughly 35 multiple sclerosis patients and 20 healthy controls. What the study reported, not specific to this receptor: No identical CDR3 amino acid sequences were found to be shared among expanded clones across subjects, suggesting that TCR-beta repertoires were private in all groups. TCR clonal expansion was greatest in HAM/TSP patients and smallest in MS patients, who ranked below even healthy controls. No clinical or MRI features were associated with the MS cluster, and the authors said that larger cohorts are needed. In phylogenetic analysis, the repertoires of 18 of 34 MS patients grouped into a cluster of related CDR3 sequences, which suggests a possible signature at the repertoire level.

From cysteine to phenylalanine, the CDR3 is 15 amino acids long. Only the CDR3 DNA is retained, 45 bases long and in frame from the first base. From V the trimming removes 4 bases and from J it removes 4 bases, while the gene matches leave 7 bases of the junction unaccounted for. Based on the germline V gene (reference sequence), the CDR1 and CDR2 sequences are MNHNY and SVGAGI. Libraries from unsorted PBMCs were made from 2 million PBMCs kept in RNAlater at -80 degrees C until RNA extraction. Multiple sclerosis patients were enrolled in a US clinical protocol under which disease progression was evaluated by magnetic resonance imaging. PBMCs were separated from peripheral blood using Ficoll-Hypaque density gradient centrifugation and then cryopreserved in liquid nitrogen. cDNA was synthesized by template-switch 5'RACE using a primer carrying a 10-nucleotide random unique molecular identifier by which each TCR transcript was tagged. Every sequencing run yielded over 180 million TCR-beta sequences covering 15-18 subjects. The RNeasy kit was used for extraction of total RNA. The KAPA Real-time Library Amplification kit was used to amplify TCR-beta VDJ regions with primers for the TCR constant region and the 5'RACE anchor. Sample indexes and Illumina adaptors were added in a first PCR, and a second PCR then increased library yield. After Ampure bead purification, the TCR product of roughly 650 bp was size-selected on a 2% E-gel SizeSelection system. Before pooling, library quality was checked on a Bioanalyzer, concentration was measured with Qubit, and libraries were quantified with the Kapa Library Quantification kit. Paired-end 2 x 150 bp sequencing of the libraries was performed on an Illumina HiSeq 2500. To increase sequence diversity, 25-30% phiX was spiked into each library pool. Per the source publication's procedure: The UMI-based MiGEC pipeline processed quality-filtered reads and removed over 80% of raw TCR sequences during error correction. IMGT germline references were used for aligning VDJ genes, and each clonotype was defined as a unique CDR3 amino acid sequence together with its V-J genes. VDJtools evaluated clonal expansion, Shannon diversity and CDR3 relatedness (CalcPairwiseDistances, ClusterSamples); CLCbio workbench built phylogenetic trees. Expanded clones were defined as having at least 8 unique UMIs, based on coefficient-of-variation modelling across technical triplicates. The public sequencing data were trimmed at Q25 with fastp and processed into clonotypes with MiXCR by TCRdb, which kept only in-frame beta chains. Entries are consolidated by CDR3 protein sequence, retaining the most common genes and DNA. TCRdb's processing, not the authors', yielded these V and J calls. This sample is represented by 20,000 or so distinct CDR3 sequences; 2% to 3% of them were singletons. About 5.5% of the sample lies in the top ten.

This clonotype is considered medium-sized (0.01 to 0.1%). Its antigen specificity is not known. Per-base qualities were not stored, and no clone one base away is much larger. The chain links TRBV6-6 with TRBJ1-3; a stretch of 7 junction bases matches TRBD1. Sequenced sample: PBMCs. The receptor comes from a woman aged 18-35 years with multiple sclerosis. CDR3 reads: CASSSPTGMGNTIYF. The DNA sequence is TGTGCCAGCAGTTCCCCGACAGGGATGGGAAACACCATATATTTT.